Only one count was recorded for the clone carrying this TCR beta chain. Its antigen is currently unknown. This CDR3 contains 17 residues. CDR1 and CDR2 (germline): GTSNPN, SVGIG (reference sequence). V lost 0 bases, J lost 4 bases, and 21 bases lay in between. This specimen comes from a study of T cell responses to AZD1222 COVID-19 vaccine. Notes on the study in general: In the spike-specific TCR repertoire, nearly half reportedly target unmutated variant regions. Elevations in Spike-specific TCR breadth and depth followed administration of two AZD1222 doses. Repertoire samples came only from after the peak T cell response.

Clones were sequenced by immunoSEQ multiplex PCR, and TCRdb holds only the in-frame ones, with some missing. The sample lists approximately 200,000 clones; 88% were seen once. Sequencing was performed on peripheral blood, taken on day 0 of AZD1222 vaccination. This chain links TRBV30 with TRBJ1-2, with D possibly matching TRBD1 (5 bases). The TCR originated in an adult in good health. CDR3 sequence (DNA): TGTGCCTGGAGTGTTAGAGAGGAGGGGATCCGACGCTATGGCTACACCTTC. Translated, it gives CAWSVREEGIRRYGYTF.